This T cell receptor beta chain was captured by sequencing in a study of beta chain features in type 1 diabetes. As for the study in general: Sorted cell examination encompassed under 130 million cells across all samples.

What was sequenced were expressed TCRB transcripts, since all of the isolated RNA had been reverse transcribed. Clones were sequenced by immunoSEQ multiplex PCR, and TCRdb holds only the in-frame ones, with some missing. The sample holds roughly 230,000 clones, about 9.3% seen once. This CDR3 has 16 amino acids. Trimming at V came to 6 bases and at J to 1 base, leaving 8 bases not matched to a gene. Per germline, CDR1 KGHSH and CDR2 LQKENI. This chain links TRBV18 with TRBJ1-1; 10 bases are a match to TRBD1. Sequencing was carried out using naive CD4+ T cells from blood. The clonotype comes from a woman younger than 30 in good health. This CDR3 is CASSRRQGAWNTEAFF. The CDR3 DNA is TGTGCCAGCTCCCGACGACAGGGGGCTTGGAACACTGAAGCTTTCTTT.